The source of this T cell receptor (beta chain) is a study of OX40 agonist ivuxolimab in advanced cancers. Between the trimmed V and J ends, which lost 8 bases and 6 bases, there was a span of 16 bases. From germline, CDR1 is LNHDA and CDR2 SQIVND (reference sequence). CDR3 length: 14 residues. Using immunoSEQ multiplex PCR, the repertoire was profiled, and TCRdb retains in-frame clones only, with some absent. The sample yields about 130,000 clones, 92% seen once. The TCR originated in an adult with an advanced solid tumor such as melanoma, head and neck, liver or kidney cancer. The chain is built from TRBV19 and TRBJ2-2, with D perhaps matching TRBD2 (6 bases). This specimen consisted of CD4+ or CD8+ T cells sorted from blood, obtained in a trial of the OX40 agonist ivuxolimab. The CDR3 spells CASGWWRDSGELFF. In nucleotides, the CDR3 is TGTGCCAGTGGTTGGTGGAGGGACTCCGGGGAGCTGTTTTTT.